This T cell receptor (beta chain) was recorded in a study of cytomegalovirus exposure and HLA in healthy donors (TCRdb year 2017). Regarding the research as a whole: According to a later analysis, the 110 or so validation repertoires were produced on the same platform as the 600 to 850 repertoires of the first cohort. The study was designed to test whether signatures of past pathogen exposure could be identified by cataloging public T cell receptors. Besides the first cohort of hundreds of subjects, a separate validation cohort made up of 120 different subjects was used. To predict cytomegalovirus infection status, the study combined high-throughput TCR immunosequencing, statistical association of individual TCRs with disease status, and machine learning. The full study reports these points: Three of the identified cytomegalovirus-associated TCR beta chains were confirmed in vitro to be specific for cytomegalovirus antigens. The study gave a list of more than 150 TCR beta chains associated with cytomegalovirus. It was suggested by the authors that the approach could potentially be generalized to other disease states and immunological phenotypes. In both the original and validation cohorts, the classifier was reported to diagnose cytomegalovirus status with high specificity and sensitivity. Most TCR sequences were observed very rarely across donors, whereas some public TCRs were present in many individuals. All 120 or so repertoires were used to score co-occurrence in the validation cohort in a later analysis, because that analysis had no HLA typing for the cohort. Of the cluster scores, 90% to 95% were above 0 in a later analysis, which found that TCRs clustered in the first cohort also tended to co-occur in the 120 validation repertoires.

Receptor libraries were prepared by the immunoSEQ multiplex PCR assay. As for the authors' bioinformatics: A statistical classification framework was built to diagnose cytomegalovirus status from the catalog of TCR beta chain sequences. TCRdb re-hosts the immuneACCESS table, in-frame sequences only. Its copies lack some clones; in the studies checked, an unresolved V gene accounts for under half of them, and the cause for the rest is not known. V, J and clone size are taken as reported in that table, and D and trimming were inferred from the DNA itself. In this sample the table shows fewer than 200,000 clones, about 90% of which occur a single time. The top ten hold 10% to 13% of the sample. Separate from the approximately 700-subject first cohort, the validation cohort of roughly 110 subjects was the group to which the donors belonged. The CDR3 numbers 16 residues from cysteine through phenylalanine. Solely the CDR3 DNA is kept, with 48 bases framed from the first base. Looking up the germline V gene yields CDR1 SGHDT and CDR2 YYEEEE. Trimming removed 1 base from V and 7 bases from J, leaving 18 bases between the germline ends.

Comments on this clone: Its specific antigen is unknown. One base away there is no much larger clone; base qualities are not given.

The receptor's source is a young woman in good health and CMV-seropositive. Recombination connected TRBV5-6 to TRBJ1-3; the D segment could be TRBD1, given 6 matching bases. The sample comprised PBMCs. The encoded CDR3 is CASSLYSWGRGNTIYF. The DNA sequence is TGTGCCAGCAGCTTGTATAGTTGGGGGCGTGGGAACACCATATATTTT.